The 26 T cell receptor beta chains below were found in one sample sequenced in a study of regulatory T cells in long-lasting Graves disease. For TCR beta, libraries came from iRepertoire HTBI primers and Arm-PCR of CDR3 regions. Each CDR3 protein gets one entry after TCRdb re-called the multiplex PCR reads with MiXCR. This table holds hundreds of thousands of distinct CDR3 sequences, around 21% found once. The time point is: persistent/refractory GD, antithyroid drugs over 5 years with positive TRAb. The TCR library was prepared using RNA isolated from PBMCs. The sample was peripheral blood mononuclear cells (PBMCs), taken when the disease was refractory, from a patient treated with antithyroid drugs. Receptors were obtained from a female donor with Graves disease.

This clonotype turned up a few times. The chain has TRBV7-2 and TRBJ1-2; 9 bases map to TRBD1. There are 17 residues in the CDR3. The germline V gene has CDR1 SGHTA and CDR2 FQGNSA. V shed 1 base and J 8 bases; nucleotides not matched to a gene: 14. The CDR3 sequence is CASSLGVGTGISNGYTF. CDR3 nucleotide sequence: TGTGCCAGCAGCTTAGGAGTAGGGACAGGGATATCCAACGGCTACACCTTC. The variable domain in full, with the rest retrieved from reference TRBV7-2 and TRBJ1-2, is GAGVSQSPSNKVTEKGKDVELRCDPISGHTALYWYRQSLGQGLEFLIYFQGNSAPDKSGLPSDRFSAERTGGSVSTLTIQRTQQEDSAVYLCASSLGVGTGISNGYTFGSGTRLTVV.

Only a few counts were recorded for this clonotype. CDR3 coding DNA: TGTGCCAGCAGTTTGAGCGGGGTCGAGACAGATACGCAGTATTTT. This codes for CASSLSGVETDTQYF. The V call is TRBV12-3 or TRBV12-4, the J call TRBJ2-3; 7 bases match TRBD2. The junction had 6 bases not matched to a gene; V was cut back by 3 bases and J by 3 bases. This CDR3 is 15 amino acids long.

The chain has TRBV20-1 and TRBJ1-4; TRBD1 matches 7 bases. The CDR3 totals 15 residues. Germline CDR1 and CDR2: DFQATT and SNEGSKA (reference sequence). Germline trimming cut 4 bases from V and 5 bases from J; bases unmatched to any gene: 10. In nucleotides, the CDR3 is TGCAGTGCTAAAGACCCCGGGACAGAGAATGAAAAACTGTTTTTT. The encoded protein is CSAKDPGTENEKLFF.

The chain couples TRBV6-1 to TRBJ1-4; D gene unclear. Trimming removed 6 bases from V and 5 bases from J, with 22 bases in between. In germline, CDR1 is MNHNS, CDR2 SASEGT. This CDR3 contains 17 residues. CDR3 sequence (DNA): TGTGCCAGCAGACCATTTGGTTCGTCCCTTAAGAATGAAAAACTGTTTTTT. Its protein product is CASRPFGSSLKNEKLFF.

The chain is built from TRBV7-9 and TRBJ2-5, with TRBD1 matching 9 bases. CDR1 is SEHNR and CDR2 is FQNEAQ in the germline V gene (reference sequence). This CDR3 spans 15 amino acids. J was trimmed by 5 bases and V by 2 bases; bases with no gene match: 6. In DNA form, the CDR3 reads TGTGCCAGCAGCTTAAGGACAGGGGTATTTGAGACCCAGTACTTC. Its protein is CASSLRTGVFETQYF.

The rearrangement uses TRBV28 and TRBJ2-3; no clear D. This CDR3 has 13 amino acids. The V gene lost 3 bases and the J gene lost 4 bases, with 8 bases spanning the gap. The germline gives CDR1 MDHEN, CDR2 SYDVKM. The CDR3 loop reads CASSFQAADTQYF. CDR3 bases: TGTGCCAGCAGTTTTCAGGCGGCAGATACGCAGTATTTT.

To note about this clonotype: Given a much more abundant clone one base away, this may be a read error. This chain uses TRBV6-2 or TRBV6-3 with TRBJ2-7; D is unresolved. From germline, CDR1 is MNHEY and CDR2 SVGEGT. The germline V and J ends were trimmed by 8 bases and 4 bases, with 15 bases remaining between them. This CDR3 spans 13 amino acids. In DNA form, the CDR3 reads TGTGCCAGCGGTGAAAATTTACCGTACGAGCAGTACTTC. Residues: CASGENLPYEQYF.

At least ten counts were recorded for this clonotype. This sequence joins TRBV2 and TRBJ2-7; D possibly corresponds to TRBD1 (6 bases). CDR1 and CDR2 (germline): SNHLY, FYNNEI. With 6 bases removed from V and 0 bases from J, the gap between germline ends came to 12 bases. The CDR3 totals 14 residues. Here the CDR3 reads CASRVDRSSYEQYF. For the CDR3, the DNA is TGTGCCAGCAGGGTAGACAGGAGCTCCTACGAGCAGTACTTC.

In its sample, this clonotype was seen many times. This chain connects TRBV11-2 to TRBJ2-5; the D gene could be TRBD1 or TRBD2 (6 bases each). The germline V gene encodes CDR1 SGHAT and CDR2 FQNNGV. V was pared by 5 bases and J by 5 bases, with 15 bases between. The CDR3 runs 14 residues. CDR3 in DNA: TGTGCCAGCAGCCCCCTAGGGGGGCGGGAGACCCAGTACTTC. This translates into CASSPLGGRETQYF.

The sample holds many counts of this clonotype. The genes are TRBV28 and TRBJ1-5, with D possibly matching TRBD1 (5 bases). The germline V gene encodes CDR1 MDHEN and CDR2 SYDVKM. The V end lost 4 bases, the J end lost 16 bases, and 17 bases lay between the germline ends. This CDR3 contains 12 residues. In DNA form, the CDR3 reads TGTGCCAGCAGTTCCGCCGGGACGAAGGGTCATTTT. It specifies CASSSAGTKGHF.

The V call is TRBV20-1, the J call TRBJ2-7; 9 nucleotides line up with TRBD1. The V and J ends lost 3 bases and 5 bases, in that order; junction bases with no gene match: 20. The CDR3 is 18 amino acids. From germline, CDR1 is DFQATT and CDR2 SNEGSKA (reference sequence). For the CDR3, the DNA is TGCAGTGCTAGGGGGGCGGTTTGGGACGGACAGGGGACTCACGAGCAGTACTTC. Its protein product is CSARGAVWDGQGTHEQYF.

Many counts were recorded for this clonotype. This chain links TRBV28 with TRBJ1-5; TRBD1 is a possible D gene (5 bases). The germline V and J ends were trimmed by 7 bases and 2 bases, with 15 bases remaining between them. The CDR3 loop spans 15 amino acids. Germline assignment: CDR1 MDHEN and CDR2 SYDVKM. CDR3 sequence: CASTPRQGRNQPQHF. The CDR3 coding sequence is TGTGCCAGCACCCCCCGGCAGGGACGCAATCAGCCCCAGCATTTT.

At least ten counts were recorded for this clonotype. V usage is TRBV28 and J usage is TRBJ1-5; D gene unclear. V shed 5 bases and J shed 2 bases, with 22 bases lying between them. There are 18 residues in the CDR3. Germline CDR1 reads MDHEN; CDR2 reads SYDVKM. The CDR3 sequence is CASSTVIKGIGGNQPQHF. The CDR3, as DNA: TGTGCCAGCAGTACGGTCATTAAGGGAATTGGGGGCAATCAGCCCCAGCATTTT. The complete variable domain, with remaining parts taken from reference TRBV28 and TRBJ1-5, reads DVKVTQSSRYLVKRTGEKVFLECVQDMDHENMFWYRQDPGLGLRLIYFSYDVKMKEKGDIPEGYSVSREKKERFSLILESASTNQTSMYLCASSTVIKGIGGNQPQHFGDGTRLSIL.

This CDR3 is CASRAVGGRARGTGELFF. In DNA form, the CDR3 reads TGTGCCAGTAGGGCGGTCGGCGGGAGGGCCCGGGGCACCGGGGAGCTGTTTTTT. V and J are TRBV19 and TRBJ2-2, with 9 bases that match TRBD2. Trimming removed 6 bases from V and 4 bases from J; junction bases left unmatched: 15. Germline values: CDR1 LNHDA, CDR2 SQIVND (reference sequence). This CDR3 contains 18 residues. Full variable domain (rest looked up from reference TRBV19 and TRBJ2-2): DGGITQSPKYLFRKEGQNVTLSCEQNLNHDAMYWYRQDPGQGLRLIYYSQIVNDFQKGDIAEGYSVSREKKESFPLTVTSAQKNPTAFYLCASRAVGGRARGTGELFFGEGSRLTVL.

A single count supports this clonotype. At one of its ends the junction is not consistent with the germline gene, which may arise from a read error. This rearrangement joins TRBV5-6 to TRBJ1-5; D ambiguous. The CDR3 has 16 residues. Germline CDR1 SGHDT, CDR2 YYEEEE. The CDR3 region has the DNA TGTGCCAGCAGCTTGGGCGGCAGCTATAGCAATCAGCCCCGGCATTTT. As protein: CASSLGGSYSNQPRHF.

In its sample, this clonotype was seen many times. The chain uses TRBV12-3 or TRBV12-4 and TRBJ2-7, with 11 bases matching TRBD1. The junction had 11 bases not matched to a gene; V was cut back by 4 bases and J by 3 bases. The CDR3 runs to 17 residues. The CDR3 nucleotides are TGTGCCAGCAGTTCGGGTTTCGGGACAGGGGGGAACTACGAGCAGTACTTC. As protein: CASSSGFGTGGNYEQYF.

The chain recombines TRBV20-1 with TRBJ2-7, with TRBD2 matching 14 bases. Germline V gives CDR1 DFQATT, CDR2 SNEGSKA (reference sequence). The CDR3 consists of 14 residues. Losses at the gene ends were 4 bases for V and 4 bases for J; bases not matched to a gene: 3. The chain's CDR3 is CSAIGLAGGYEQYF. For the CDR3, the DNA is TGCAGTGCTATCGGACTAGCGGGAGGTTACGAGCAGTACTTC.

This clonotype showed up many times. V is TRBV2 and J is TRBJ1-6; the D is unclear. Trimming took off 6 bases at V and 0 bases at J, with 12 bases between the two ends. The CDR3 has 16 residues. Germline values: CDR1 SNHLY, CDR2 FYNNEI. DNA of the CDR3: TGTGCCAGCAGCCTTGAGGAATACTCCTATAATTCACCCCTCCACTTT. This sequence encodes CASSLEEYSYNSPLHF.

The gene calls are TRBV27 and TRBJ2-5; a possible D gene is TRBD2 (7 bases). The CDR3 length is 16 residues. Trimming took off 8 bases at V and 2 bases at J, with 21 bases between the two ends. In germline, CDR1 is MNHEY, CDR2 SMNVEV (reference sequence). The CDR3 reads CASSPYRGAEQETQYF. The CDR3 DNA follows: TGTGCCAGCTCCCCTTACCGGGGGGCAGAGCAAGAGACCCAGTACTTC.

This clonotype was observed at least ten times. The chain's CDR3 is CASRGQAEQYF. CDR3 DNA: TGTGCCAGCAGGGGACAAGCCGAGCAGTACTTC. The chain has TRBV6-1 and TRBJ2-7; D may be TRBD1 (6 bases). This CDR3 spans 11 amino acids. V was clipped by 6 bases and J by 6 bases, with 9 bases between them. CDR1 MNHNS and CDR2 SASEGT come from the germline V gene.

This clonotype was detected a few times. This chain links TRBV7-3 with TRBJ1-2, with 7 bases aligning to TRBD1. The CDR3 contains 13 residues. J was trimmed by 14 bases and V by 8 bases; bases with no gene match: 17. Per germline, CDR1 SGHTA and CDR2 FQGTGA. The CDR3 loop is CASRPAGQADPTF. The CDR3 nucleotides are TGTGCCAGCCGCCCCGCCGGACAGGCCGACCCAACCTTC.

The chain recombines TRBV3-1 with TRBJ2-5; D unclear. The germline V gene has CDR1 LGHDT and CDR2 YNNKEL (reference sequence). Between the trimmed V and J ends, which lost 0 bases and 0 bases, there was a span of 2 bases. The CDR3 spans 13 residues. The CDR3 bases are TGTGCCAGCAGCCAAGAGTACCAAGAGACCCAGTACTTC. Its translation: CASSQEYQETQYF.

This clonotype was counted only a few times. The genes are TRBV6-5 and TRBJ1-5; no definite D call. Trimming left V 2 bases short and J 6 bases short, with 8 bases between. Per the germline V gene, CDR1 is MNHEY and CDR2 is SVGAGI. The CDR3 runs 13 residues. CDR3 DNA: TGTGCCAGCAGTTACAGTAGGACTCAGCCCCAGCATTTT. Encoded protein: CASSYSRTQPQHF.

The CDR3 reads CASSWGQDQPQHF. The CDR3 DNA is TGTGCCAGCAGTTGGGGACAGGATCAGCCCCAGCATTTT. V is TRBV6-5 and J is TRBJ1-5, with 8 bases fitting TRBD1. J lost 5 bases, V lost 4 bases, and 1 base had no gene match. CDR3 length equals 13 residues. The germline CDR1 and CDR2 sequences are MNHEY and SVGAGI.

There are many counts of this clonotype. This sequence joins TRBV28 and TRBJ2-7; weak D call: TRBD1 (6 bases). V lost 5 bases and J lost 0, with 14 bases in between. This CDR3 region has 15 residues. The germline V gene has CDR1 MDHEN and CDR2 SYDVKM. This CDR3 reads CASSPRQVASYEQYF. The CDR3 DNA sequence: TGTGCCAGCAGTCCCAGACAGGTGGCCTCCTACGAGCAGTACTTC.

This clonotype was observed at least ten times. This sequence joins TRBV18 and TRBJ2-6; TRBD1 matches 7 bases. The CDR3 is made up of 15 amino acids. Losses at the gene ends were 2 bases for V and 9 bases for J; bases not matched to a gene: 7. Germline values: CDR1 KGHSH, CDR2 LQKENI. Here the CDR3 DNA reads TGTGCCAGCTCACCAGATGAGACAGGGCTCAACGTCCTGACTTTC. Its translation is CASSPDETGLNVLTF. The full variable domain, rest sourced from reference TRBV18 and TRBJ2-6, is NAGVMQNPRHLVRRRGQEARLRCSPMKGHSHVYWYRQLPEEGLKFMVYLQKENIIDESGMPKERFSAEFPKEGPSILRIQQVVRGDSAAYFCASSPDETGLNVLTFGAGSRLTVL.